A single sample gave rise to the 25 T cell receptor beta chains below, sequenced in a study of blood T cell repertoires in COVID-19. Profiled with immunoSEQ multiplex PCR; TCRdb holds only in-frame clones, not every one. The sample includes about 200,000 clones, nearly 90% of them seen just once. Sequenced input: peripheral blood. These receptors came from a man between 45 and 60 years old with COVID-19, enrolled during active disease.

The rearrangement joins TRBV2 to TRBJ2-3; 8 bases line up with TRBD1. The length of the CDR3 is 16 residues. The V gene end was trimmed by 1 base and the J gene end by 4 bases; junction bases not matched to a gene: 7. The germline CDR1 and CDR2 sequences are SNHLY and FYNNEI. CDR3 nucleotides: TGTGCCAGCAGTGAAGGGACAGGGCATCGATCAGATACGCAGTATTTT. This encodes CASSEGTGHRSDTQYF.

V gene TRBV5-1 combines with J gene TRBJ2-6, with D perhaps matching TRBD1 (6 bases). The CDR3 contains 16 residues. V lost 5 bases, J lost 0 bases, and 12 bases lay in between. Germline loops: CDR1 SGHRS, CDR2 YFSETQ. CDR3 in amino acids: CASRRDIDSGANVLTF. CDR3 nucleotides: TGCGCCAGCAGAAGGGACATCGACTCTGGGGCCAACGTCCTGACTTTC.

Here the CDR3 DNA reads TGTGCCAGCAGCCGCGGATCGGGGCGGGGGAGCTCCTACAATGAGCAGTTCTTC. Translation: CASSRGSGRGSSYNEQFF. The gene calls are TRBV4-2 and TRBJ2-1; 7 bases agree with TRBD2. The CDR3 runs 18 residues. Germline trimming cut 4 bases from V and 0 bases from J; bases unmatched to any gene: 12. Germline CDR1 and CDR2: LGHNA and YNFKEQ.

The V gene is TRBV7-6, the J gene TRBJ1-1, with a tentative D call TRBD1 (5 bases). This CDR3 spans 13 amino acids. V gave up 5 bases and J gave up 11 bases, with 18 bases separating them. Germline values: CDR1 SGHVS, CDR2 FNYEAQ. The CDR3 DNA reads TGTGCCAGCAGCCTGTCCCAGGGCTCGGCTGCTTTCTTT. Its translation: CASSLSQGSAAFF. Full variable domain (remainder filled in from reference TRBV7-6 and TRBJ1-1): GAGVSQSPRYKVTKRGQDVALRCDPISGHVSLYWYRQALGQGPEFLTYFNYEAQQDKSGLPNDRFSAERPEGSISTLTIQRTEQRDSAMYRCASSLSQGSAAFFGQGTRLTVV.

The J gene is TRBJ1-5, the V gene TRBV7-8; TRBD1 matches at 7 bases. The germline gives CDR1 SGHVS, CDR2 FQNEAQ. V trimming: 3 bases; J trimming: 3 bases; junction bases outside the gene matches: 11. The CDR3 has 17 amino acids. CDR3 nucleotides: TGTGCCAGCAGCTTCGTCGGCCAACAGGGGTTCAATCAGCCCCAGCATTTT. It is translated as CASSFVGQQGFNQPQHF.

This chain links TRBV6-5 with TRBJ2-1, with D possibly being TRBD1 (5 bases). The CDR3 has 15 residues. V was pared by 2 bases and J by 11 bases, with 19 bases between. In germline, CDR1 is MNHEY, CDR2 SVGAGI. CDR3 loop: CASSYGAGPHRKQFF. The DNA of the CDR3 is TGTGCCAGCAGTTACGGGGCCGGGCCCCATAGAAAGCAGTTCTTC.

V gene TRBV7-3 combines with J gene TRBJ1-3, with 8 bases matching TRBD1. This CDR3 has 16 amino acids. V trimming: 1 base; J trimming: 2 bases; junction bases outside the gene matches: 4. The germline V gene has CDR1 SGHTA and CDR2 FQGTGA. CDR3 nucleotides: TGTGCCAGCAGCTTAAACGGACAGGGAACTGGAAACACCATATATTTT. Translating it yields CASSLNGQGTGNTIYF.

The chain couples TRBV4-2 to TRBJ2-6, with D maybe TRBD1 (6 bases). Trimming stripped 3 bases from V and 1 base from J, with 16 bases between. The CDR3 loop spans 18 amino acids. Looked up from germline, CDR1 is LGHNA and CDR2 is YNFKEQ. The CDR3 sequence is CASSQANRERSGANVLTF. The CDR3 bases are TGTGCCAGCAGCCAGGCAAACAGGGAACGGTCTGGGGCCAACGTCCTGACTTTC.

The gene calls are TRBV5-6 and TRBJ1-1, with 8 bases identical to TRBD1. Germline V gene data show CDR1 as SGHDT and CDR2 as YYEEEE. V dropped 3 bases and J dropped 5; count of bases not matched to a gene: 9. The CDR3 runs 15 residues. The CDR3 reads CASSYDRTGRTEAFF. The DNA for the CDR3 is TGTGCCAGCAGCTATGATAGGACAGGGAGGACTGAAGCTTTCTTT.

The chain employs TRBV2 and TRBJ2-1; TRBD2 agrees at 11 bases. Germline loops: CDR1 SNHLY, CDR2 FYNNEI. This CDR3 contains 16 residues. V shed 5 bases and J 4 bases; nucleotides not matched to a gene: 7. CDR3 amino acids: CASSPASGRLYNEQFF. The CDR3, as DNA: TGTGCCAGCAGTCCTGCTAGCGGGAGGTTGTACAATGAGCAGTTCTTC.

The genes are TRBV1 and TRBJ2-1; the D call of TRBD2 is as the table states it, not checked on the DNA. TRBV1 is noted as a pseudogene. The CDR3 totals 19 residues. CDR3 amino acids: CTSSQPSPKRGGLYNEQFF. The CDR3 coding sequence is TGCACCAGCAGCCAGCCAAGTCCGAAGCGGGGGGGACTCTACAATGAGCAGTTCTTC.

The J gene is TRBJ2-2, the V gene TRBV24-1, with 10 nucleotides matching TRBD2. The CDR3 runs to 16 residues. After removal of 4 bases from V and 0 bases from J, the junction contained 1 base not matched to a gene. CDR1 is KGHDR and CDR2 is SFDVKD in the germline V gene. CDR3 amino acids: CATSEGLAANTGELFF. The DNA of the CDR3 is TGTGCCACCAGTGAAGGACTAGCGGCGAACACCGGGGAGCTGTTTTTT.

This chain links TRBV7-9 with TRBJ1-2, with 8 bases identical to TRBD1. Germline values: CDR1 SEHNR, CDR2 FQNEAQ (reference sequence). J was trimmed by 6 bases and V by 6 bases; bases with no gene match: 9. This CDR3 contains 14 residues. This CDR3 is CASRAGQGSNGYTF. For the CDR3, the DNA is TGTGCCAGCAGGGCTGGACAGGGTAGTAATGGCTACACCTTC.

This chain uses TRBV7-8 with TRBJ1-3; D may be TRBD1 (6 bases). The CDR3 totals 15 residues. The germline V gene encodes CDR1 SGHVS and CDR2 FQNEAQ. Trimming removed 1 base from V and 2 bases from J, with 9 bases in between. The CDR3 DNA sequence: TGTGCCAGCAGCTTAGGAGGGGGTACTGGAAACACCATATATTTT. It is translated as CASSLGGGTGNTIYF.

The chain has TRBV27 and TRBJ2-5; 8 positions agree with TRBD1. The length of the CDR3 is 14 residues. The J segment lost 3 bases and the V segment lost 6 bases, leaving 6 bases of the junction unmatched. The germline V gene encodes CDR1 MNHEY and CDR2 SMNVEV (reference sequence). CDR3 in amino acids: CASSWTGSKETQYF. The CDR3 DNA is TGTGCCAGCAGCTGGACAGGGTCTAAAGAGACCCAGTACTTC.

The rearrangement joins TRBV10-3 to TRBJ1-6; D possibly corresponds to TRBD1 (6 bases). The V and J ends lost 6 bases and 0 bases respectively, with 15 bases between them. This CDR3 comprises 17 residues. Germline V gene lookup returns CDR1 ENHRY and CDR2 SYGVKD. Written as DNA, the CDR3 is TGTGCCATCAGCTTAGGACAGCTCAGCTCCTATAATTCACCCCTCCACTTT. It encodes CAISLGQLSSYNSPLHF.

This clone has just one count. At the DNA level, this CDR3 is encoded by other sequences in the same sample as well. The chain couples TRBV15 to TRBJ1-2, with a weak D call TRBD1 (5 bases). Trimming shortened V by 0 bases and J by 2 bases, and 7 bases separated the two germline ends. The CDR3 covers 14 residues. Germline V gene data show CDR1 as LNHNV and CDR2 as YYDKDF (reference sequence). CDR3 bases: TGTGCCACCAGCAGAGAGGGGGGAAACTATGGCTACACCTTC. Residues: CATSREGGNYGYTF.

V gene TRBV6-6 combines with J gene TRBJ2-2; perhaps TRBD2 as D (7 bases). This CDR3 region has 15 residues. V was trimmed by 1 base and J by 8 bases, leaving 14 bases between them. The V gene's germline CDR1 is MNHNY and CDR2 SVGAGI (reference sequence). The CDR3 region is CASSYWGGPGGELFF. CDR3 DNA sequence: TGTGCCAGCAGTTACTGGGGGGGGCCCGGAGGGGAGCTGTTTTTT.

The chain uses TRBV6-2 or TRBV6-3 and TRBJ2-5; 10 bases are shared with TRBD1. The CDR3 spans 15 residues. V was pared by 5 bases and J by 2 bases, with 5 bases of the junction left unmatched. Germline lookup yields CDR1 MNHEY and CDR2 SVGEGT. CDR3 amino acids: CASSRPDRGQETQYF. The CDR3 nucleotides read TGTGCCAGCAGTAGACCGGACAGGGGGCAAGAGACCCAGTACTTC.

The V call is TRBV3-1 (or the pseudogene TRBV3-2), the J call TRBJ2-1; the D gene is possibly TRBD1 (5 bases). The V and J ends lost 4 bases and 2 bases respectively, with 12 bases between them. This CDR3 contains 15 residues. CDR1 and CDR2 from the germline V gene are LGHDT and YNNKEL (reference sequence). CDR3 DNA: TGTGCCAGCAGCCTTTACAGGAACCCCTACAATGAGCAGTTCTTC. This encodes CASSLYRNPYNEQFF.

This sequence joins TRBV30 and TRBJ1-6; 8 bases align to TRBD1. The CDR3 is 14 amino acids. V shed 2 bases and J 7 bases; nucleotides not matched to a gene: 4. Germline values: CDR1 GTSNPN, CDR2 SVGIG (reference sequence). The CDR3 region has the DNA TGTGCCTGGAGTCCGGACAGGGTAAATTCACCCCTCCACTTT. Translation: CAWSPDRVNSPLHF.

The chain has TRBV14 and TRBJ2-1; 12 bases are shared with TRBD2. CDR3 length: 17 residues. V shed 3 bases and J 7 bases; nucleotides not matched to a gene: 10. Germline values: CDR1 SGHDN, CDR2 FVKESK. The CDR3 nucleotides are TGTGCCAGCAGCCAGCTGCCGACTAGCGGGAGAGGGAATGAGCAGTTCTTC. Amino acids: CASSQLPTSGRGNEQFF.

The rearrangement uses TRBV11-2 and TRBJ1-1; D is unclear. The germline gives CDR1 SGHAT, CDR2 FQNNGV. Trimming took off 0 bases at V and 1 base at J, with 18 bases between the two ends. This CDR3 is 18 amino acids long. The CDR3 sequence: CASSLDRGLAGANTEAFF. DNA of the CDR3: TGTGCCAGCAGCTTAGATCGTGGTCTGGCAGGCGCGAACACTGAAGCTTTCTTT.

This clone turned up a few times. The chain employs TRBV7-9 and TRBJ2-7; D is unresolved. This CDR3 region has 14 residues. Germline values: CDR1 SEHNR, CDR2 FQNEAQ (reference sequence). With 5 bases removed from V and 4 bases from J, the gap between germline ends came to 15 bases. CDR3 nucleotide sequence: TGTGCCAGCAGCCAACTGGCGACAACTTACGAGCAGTACTTC. Protein: CASSQLATTYEQYF. Full variable domain (outside the CDR3, taken from reference TRBV7-9 and TRBJ2-7): DTGVSQNPRHKITKRGQNVTFRCDPISEHNRLYWYRQTLGQGPEFLTYFQNEAQLEKSRLLSDRFSAERPKGSFSTLEIQRTEQGDSAMYLCASSQLATTYEQYFGPGTRLTVT.

DNA for the CDR3: TGTGCCATCAGTGGCCAGTCCTACGAGCAGTACTTC. It codes for CAISGQSYEQYF. This sequence joins TRBV10-3 and TRBJ2-7; D remains ambiguous. The CDR3 extends over 12 amino acids. Deletions cut 4 bases from V and 1 base from J, with 5 bases between. In germline, CDR1 is ENHRY, CDR2 SYGVKD.